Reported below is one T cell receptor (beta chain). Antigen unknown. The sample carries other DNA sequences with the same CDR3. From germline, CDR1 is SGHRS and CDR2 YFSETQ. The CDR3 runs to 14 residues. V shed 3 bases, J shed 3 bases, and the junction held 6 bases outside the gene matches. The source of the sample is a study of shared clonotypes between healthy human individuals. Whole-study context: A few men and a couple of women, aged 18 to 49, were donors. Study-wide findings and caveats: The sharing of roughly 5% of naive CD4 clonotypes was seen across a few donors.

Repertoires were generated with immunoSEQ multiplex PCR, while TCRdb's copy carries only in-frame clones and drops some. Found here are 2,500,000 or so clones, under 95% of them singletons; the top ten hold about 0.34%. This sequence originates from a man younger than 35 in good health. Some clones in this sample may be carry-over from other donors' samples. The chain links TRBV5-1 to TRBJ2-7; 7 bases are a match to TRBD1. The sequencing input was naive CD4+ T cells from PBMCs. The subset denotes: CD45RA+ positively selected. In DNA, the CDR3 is TGCGCCAGCAGCTGGACAGGAGGAGGCTACGAGCAGTACTTC. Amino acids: CASSWTGGGYEQYF. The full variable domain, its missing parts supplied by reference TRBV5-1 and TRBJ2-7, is KAGVTQTPRYLIKTRGQQVTLSCSPISGHRSVSWYQQTPGQGLQFLFEYFSETQRNKGNFPGRFSGRQFSNSRSEMNVSTLELGDSALYLCASSWTGGGYEQYFGPGTRLTVT.